This is a list of T cell receptor beta chains from one sample in a study of CXCR3-negative and CXCR3-positive naive CD8 T cells. Each CDR3 protein gets one entry in TCRdb, which reprocessed the 5' RACE reads and gives no DNA. This sample's clone table lists fewer than 80,000 distinct CDR3 sequences. The sample comprised naive CXCR3- CD8+ T cells from blood. The receptors here all came from a human donor in good health. Some clones in this sample may be carry-over from other donors' samples. CDR3s include the opening cysteine and the closing phenylalanine or tryptophan. Clone sizes are given selectively: once, few, many, or a class where the clone is expanded.

>TRBJ1-2|NA|TRBV29-1
CSVEDPRKLNYGYTF
>TRBJ2-1|NA|TRBV7-2
CASRAGTGRSYNEQFF
>TRBJ2-1|NA|TRBV12-3/TRBV12-4
CASSSWGAGGAYNEQFF
>TRBJ2-2|NA|TRBV6-2/TRBV6-3
CASSYLGQGVTGELFF
>TRBJ2-3|medium-sized|TRBV6-5
CASSYQGLAGVSTDTQYF
>TRBJ2-7|NA|TRBV6-2/TRBV6-3
CASSYLGTQYEQYF
>TRBJ2-7|NA|TRBV2
CASTRTAGSYEQYF
>TRBJ2-2|NA|TRBV6-6
CASSYSLVAGELFF
>TRBJ2-5|NA|TRBV20-1
CSARASTGDGSLGETQYF
>TRBJ2-3|NA|TRBV20-1
CSARDSTPPEGTPTDTQYF
>TRBJ2-1|NA|TRBV29-1
CSVEDEPAPYNEQFF
>TRBJ2-3|NA|TRBV29-1
CSVGGPQGPPGDTQYF
>TRBJ2-5|NA|TRBV28
CASSLWGGVREETQYF
>TRBJ2-1|NA|TRBV30
CAWFRGGLYNEQFF
>TRBJ2-7|NA|TRBV29-1
CSVESAGGTYEQYF
>TRBJ2-3|NA|TRBV7-2
CASSRPRLAIADTQYF
>TRBJ2-5|NA|TRBV4-1
CASSQARATGGRETQYF